This T cell receptor beta chain came from a study of OX40 agonist ivuxolimab in advanced cancers. This clone was seen once. The antigen is unknown. This table comes from immunoSEQ multiplex PCR, and its TCRdb copy is limited to in-frame clones, with some not included. The data show approximately 64,000 clones, approximately 90% seen once. Notes on the study in general: CD4+ and CD8+ blood T cells expanded clonally by week 6 at 0.1 to 3.0 mg/kg.

Germline V gene lookup returns CDR1 SGHAT and CDR2 FQNNGV. CDR3 size: 13 residues. Trimming shortened V by 5 bases and J by 4 bases, and 11 bases separated the two germline ends. The starting material was CD4+ or CD8+ T cells sorted from blood, obtained in a trial of the OX40 agonist ivuxolimab. The rearrangement uses TRBV11-2 and TRBJ1-1; tentative D call: TRBD1 (6 bases). This TCR derives from an adult with an advanced solid tumor such as melanoma, head and neck, liver or kidney cancer. Written as DNA, the CDR3 is TGTGCCAGCAGCAAACAGGGTCTCACTGAAGCTTTCTTT. Its translation: CASSKQGLTEAFF.